This passage covers 31 T cell receptor beta chains from one sample sequenced in a study of T cell repertoires in ileal Crohn's disease. Some clones are missing from TCRdb's copy, which holds only in-frame ones; the method was immunoSEQ multiplex PCR. This sample has around 9,900 clones, with 70% to 85% found just once. Time point meaning: neoterminal ileum biopsy at postoperative endoscopy, about 6 months after surgery. Material: ileal tissue. The receptors were sampled from an adult with Crohn's disease.

The V gene is TRBV5-6, the J gene TRBJ2-1; TRBD1 is a possible D gene (6 bases). V was cut by 0 bases and J by 7 bases, with 14 bases left in between. This CDR3 is built from 15 residues. Germline V gene data show CDR1 as SGHDT and CDR2 as YYEEEE. This CDR3 is CASSLDFQGLNEQFF. CDR3 coding DNA: TGTGCCAGCAGCTTGGACTTCCAGGGGCTAAATGAGCAGTTCTTC. Based on the CDR3 plus reference TRBV5-6 and TRBJ2-1, the full variable domain is DAGVTQSPTHLIKTRGQQVTLRCSPKSGHDTVSWYQQALGQGPQFIFQYYEEEERQRGNFPDRFSGHQFPNYSSELNVNALLLGDSALYLCASSLDFQGLNEQFFGPGTRLTVL.

The chain links TRBV7-9 to TRBJ1-2; tentatively, D is TRBD1 (6 bases). The V end lost 4 bases, the J end lost 6 bases, and 18 bases lay between the germline ends. CDR1 and CDR2 from the germline V gene are SEHNR and FQNEAQ (reference sequence). The CDR3 is made up of 15 amino acids. The CDR3 sequence: CASSSKGGMADGYTF. Here the CDR3 DNA reads TGTGCCAGCAGCTCTAAGGGGGGGATGGCGGATGGCTACACCTTC. Together with reference TRBV7-9 and TRBJ1-2, the CDR3 gives the full variable domain: DTGVSQNPRHKITKRGQNVTFRCDPISEHNRLYWYRQTLGQGPEFLTYFQNEAQLEKSRLLSDRFSAERPKGSFSTLEIQRTEQGDSAMYLCASSSKGGMADGYTFGSGTRLTVV.

This rearrangement joins TRBV5-4 to TRBJ1-1, with a possible D match to TRBD1 (6 bases). The germline gives CDR1 SGHNT, CDR2 YYREEE (reference sequence). Trimming removed 0 bases from V and 8 bases from J, with 14 bases in between. The CDR3 runs to 14 residues. Here the CDR3 DNA reads TGTGCCAGCAGCTTGGAGCGGGGGGCGAAGGAAGCTTTCTTT. This translates into CASSLERGAKEAFF.

The chain recombines TRBV10-3 with TRBJ2-7; tentatively, D is TRBD1 (6 bases). CDR3 size: 14 residues. Trimming took off 3 bases at V and 5 bases at J, with 14 bases between the two ends. Germline V gene lookup returns CDR1 ENHRY and CDR2 SYGVKD. The CDR3 spells CAISDNRDFHEQYF. The CDR3 nucleotides are TGTGCCATCAGTGACAACAGGGATTTCCACGAGCAGTACTTC.

This rearrangement joins TRBV5-4 to TRBJ2-7, with TRBD2 matching 7 bases. The junction had 6 bases not matched to a gene; V was cut back by 1 base and J by 2 bases. CDR3 size: 15 residues. Germline V gene data show CDR1 as SGHNT and CDR2 as YYREEE (reference sequence). Written as DNA, the CDR3 is TGTGCCAGCAGCTTGTCTCCTAGCGGCACCTACGAGCAGTACTTC. This translates into CASSLSPSGTYEQYF.

In its sample, this clone was seen once. V gene TRBV30 combines with J gene TRBJ1-1; no clear D. Germline CDR1 is GTSNPN and CDR2 is SVGIG (reference sequence). V was trimmed by 4 bases and J by 2 bases, leaving 20 bases between them. The CDR3 is 16 residues long. This chain's CDR3 is CAWMAGVARTNTEAFF. The DNA for the CDR3 is TGTGCCTGGATGGCCGGGGTAGCACGTACAAACACTGAAGCTTTCTTT.

V usage is TRBV5-5 and J usage is TRBJ1-1, with D tentatively TRBD1 (6 bases). The germline V and J ends were trimmed by 4 bases and 10 bases, with 14 bases remaining between them. Germline CDR1 and CDR2: SGHKS and YYEKEE (reference sequence). This CDR3 contains 12 residues. CDR3 residues: CASSLRGDGAFF. In nucleotides, the CDR3 is TGTGCCAGCAGCCTCAGGGGTGATGGAGCTTTCTTT.

In regard to this clone: Other DNA sequences in the sample encode the same CDR3. The J gene is TRBJ1-1, the V gene TRBV9, with D tentatively TRBD1 (5 bases). The CDR3 runs 14 residues. In germline, CDR1 is SGDLS, CDR2 YYNGEE. Trimming stripped 5 bases from V and 2 bases from J, with 13 bases between. CDR3 bases: TGTGCCAGCAGTGCTTCCGGGGGTAACACTGAAGCTTTCTTT. Translating gives CASSASGGNTEAFF.

This clone was observed a handful of times. The rearrangement joins TRBV11-2 to TRBJ2-7, with 8 bases that match TRBD1. The CDR3 extends over 15 amino acids. The J segment lost 0 bases and the V segment lost 5 bases, leaving 6 bases of the junction unmatched. Germline CDR1 is SGHAT and CDR2 is FQNNGV. Here the CDR3 reads CASSVTGALSYEQYF. The CDR3 DNA reads as TGTGCCAGCAGCGTGACAGGGGCACTCTCCTACGAGCAGTACTTC.

This rearrangement joins TRBV6-5 to TRBJ2-5; a possible D gene is TRBD2 (5 bases). The germline V and J ends were trimmed by 3 bases and 4 bases, with 12 bases remaining between them. Germline V gene sequence: CDR1 MNHEY, CDR2 SVGAGI. The CDR3 has 14 residues. The DNA for the CDR3 is TGTGCCAGCAGTTATTCTCTCGGGGTAGAGACCCAGTACTTC. Translation gives CASSYSLGVETQYF.

The chain uses TRBV9 and TRBJ2-2, with a possible D match to TRBD2 (7 bases). The germline V gene has CDR1 SGDLS and CDR2 YYNGEE. The CDR3 sequence is 16 residues long. V was trimmed by 1 base and J by 5 bases, leaving 15 bases between them. The DNA for the CDR3 is TGTGCCAGCAGCGTACTTCGGGGGGCTAGAACCGGGGAGCTGTTTTTT. This translates into CASSVLRGARTGELFF.

This clone was observed once. The chain uses TRBV9 and TRBJ2-6; 10 nucleotides match TRBD1. J was trimmed by 4 bases and V by 4 bases; bases with no gene match: 8. Germline loops: CDR1 SGDLS, CDR2 YYNGEE. The CDR3 loop spans 17 amino acids. The CDR3 loop is CASSPRDRGAGANVLTF. The CDR3 nucleotides are TGTGCCAGCAGCCCCCGGGACAGGGGCGCAGGGGCCAACGTCCTGACTTTC.

J is TRBJ1-2 and V is TRBV9, with a weak D call TRBD1 (5 bases). The CDR3 spans 16 residues. V was clipped by 4 bases and J by 5 bases, with 21 bases between them. Germline CDR1 SGDLS, CDR2 YYNGEE. This CDR3 is CASSPEQEMTPYGYTF. The CDR3 DNA is TGTGCCAGCAGCCCAGAACAGGAAATGACTCCTTATGGCTACACCTTC. Supplemented by reference TRBV9 and TRBJ1-2, the full variable domain reads DSGVTQTPKHLITATGQRVTLRCSPRSGDLSVYWYQQSLDQGLQFLIQYYNGEERAKGNILERFSAQQFPDLHSELNLSSLELGDSALYFCASSPEQEMTPYGYTFGSGTRLTVV.

This clone is large in the sample. The chain carries TRBV4-3 and TRBJ1-3; TRBD1 is a possible D gene (6 bases). The CDR3 spans 14 residues. The ends were cut back, 1 base at V and 8 bases at J, with 12 bases in the middle. Germline CDR1 LGHNA, CDR2 YSLEER. The CDR3 DNA reads as TGCGCCAGCAGCCAAGCACAGGGTTCGGACACCATATATTTT. Amino acids: CASSQAQGSDTIYF.

V and J are TRBV5-1 and TRBJ2-1; no definite D call. The ends were cut back, 4 bases at V and 0 bases at J, with 8 bases in the middle. This CDR3 comprises 14 residues. Germline V gives CDR1 SGHRS, CDR2 YFSETQ. The CDR3 bases are TGCGCCAGCAGCATGGTTAGCTCCTACAATGAGCAGTTCTTC. This encodes CASSMVSSYNEQFF.

The chain is built from TRBV7-9 and TRBJ2-2, with TRBD2 matching over 13 bases. CDR3 length: 17 residues. Germline V gene data show CDR1 as SEHNR and CDR2 as FQNEAQ (reference sequence). Trimming cost V 3 bases and J 4 bases; bases outside gene matches: 5. The CDR3 sequence: CASSLGLAGHATGELFF. CDR3 in DNA: TGTGCCAGCAGCTTGGGACTAGCGGGGCATGCCACCGGGGAGCTGTTTTTT.

J is TRBJ2-3 and V is TRBV13; TRBD2 agrees at 13 bases. Germline V CDR1 and CDR2: PRHDT, FYEKMQ (reference sequence). With V trimmed by 5 bases and J by 9 bases, 8 bases remained unmatched. This CDR3 has 15 residues. CDR3 nucleotide sequence: TGTGCCAGCAGCAAAAGGACTAGCGGGAGTAACACGCAGTATTTT. It codes for CASSKRTSGSNTQYF.

This clone has only one observation. J is TRBJ1-1 and V is TRBV10-3; maybe TRBD1 (6 bases). V gave up 3 bases and J gave up 1 base, with 12 bases separating them. CDR1 ENHRY and CDR2 SYGVKD come from the germline V gene. The CDR3 sequence is 15 residues long. In DNA form, the CDR3 reads TGTGCCATCAGTGACAGGGGCGATCGGAACACTGAAGCTTTCTTT. Translating it yields CAISDRGDRNTEAFF.

The chain employs TRBV4-2 and TRBJ2-7, with 10 positions matching TRBD2. This CDR3 comprises 15 residues. V lost 5 bases to trimming and J lost 5 bases; unmatched junction nucleotides: 9. Germline V lookup: CDR1 LGHNA, CDR2 YNFKEQ. CDR3: CASSRTLAGFDEQYF. CDR3 DNA sequence: TGTGCCAGCAGCAGAACACTAGCGGGGTTCGACGAGCAGTACTTC.

V gene TRBV5-1 combines with J gene TRBJ1-1; TRBD1 might be the D (6 bases). The CDR3 sequence is 12 residues long. Germline assignment: CDR1 SGHRS and CDR2 YFSETQ. Trimming stripped 4 bases from V and 11 bases from J, with 15 bases between. The CDR3 reads CASSAPGTTAFF. The CDR3 DNA sequence: TGCGCCAGCAGCGCGCCCGGGACAACTGCTTTCTTT.

This chain joins TRBV5-1 and TRBJ1-1; possibly TRBD1 for D (5 bases). V was shortened by 0 bases and J by 0 bases, with 6 bases between the two germline ends. Germline lookup yields CDR1 SGHRS and CDR2 YFSETQ. The CDR3 runs to 14 residues. Here the CDR3 reads CASSLDRMNTEAFF. In DNA, the CDR3 is TGCGCCAGCAGCTTGGACAGGATGAACACTGAAGCTTTCTTT.

The sample holds a few counts of this clone. CDR3 nucleotides: TGTGCCAGCAGCACGAGGACAGGATGGAACACTGAAGCTTTCTTT. This translates into CASSTRTGWNTEAFF. The chain is built from TRBV4-2 and TRBJ1-1; the match to TRBD1 covers 7 bases. V shed 5 bases, J shed 1 base, and the junction held 7 bases outside the gene matches. This CDR3 region has 15 residues. The germline CDR1 and CDR2 sequences are LGHNA and YNFKEQ.

This clone turned up a few times. This chain joins TRBV5-1 and TRBJ2-7; 7 bases map to TRBD1. V dropped 0 bases and J dropped 3; count of bases not matched to a gene: 6. Per the germline V gene, CDR1 is SGHRS and CDR2 is YFSETQ. CDR3 length equals 15 residues. CDR3 bases: TGCGCCAGCAGCTTGGACGGGACAGTCTACTACGAGCAGTACTTC. As protein: CASSLDGTVYYEQYF. Together with reference TRBV5-1 and TRBJ2-7, the CDR3 gives the full variable domain: KAGVTQTPRYLIKTRGQQVTLSCSPISGHRSVSWYQQTPGQGLQFLFEYFSETQRNKGNFPGRFSGRQFSNSRSEMNVSTLELGDSALYLCASSLDGTVYYEQYFGPGTRLTVT.

The chain employs TRBV9 and TRBJ2-3; D is perhaps TRBD2 (5 bases). Germline CDR1 and CDR2: SGDLS and YYNGEE. CDR3 length: 15 residues. Deletions cut 3 bases from V and 1 base from J, with 12 bases between. The CDR3 loop reads CASSADDGGTDTQYF. Written as DNA, the CDR3 is TGTGCCAGCAGCGCCGACGACGGGGGCACAGATACGCAGTATTTT.

The chain employs TRBV7-6 and TRBJ2-1, with 12 bases that match TRBD2. The CDR3 extends over 18 amino acids. The ends lost 2 bases at V and 1 base at J; junction bases unmatched: 6. CDR1 is SGHVS, CDR2 FNYEAQ, per germline. The CDR3 DNA is TGTGCCAGCAGCTTAATTCTAGCGGGAGGGGGGTCCTACAATGAGCAGTTCTTC. This codes for CASSLILAGGGSYNEQFF.

The chain uses TRBV9 and TRBJ2-1; TRBD2 matches 7 bases. The germline CDR1 and CDR2 sequences are SGDLS and YYNGEE. This CDR3 contains 15 residues. The trim removed 3 bases at V and 4 bases at J, leaving 7 bases unmatched. The CDR3 reads CASSGGEAGYNEQFF. The CDR3 DNA follows: TGTGCCAGCAGCGGGGGGGAAGCGGGGTACAATGAGCAGTTCTTC.

The genes are TRBV25-1 and TRBJ2-2; D remains unclear. Germline V gene data show CDR1 as MGHDK and CDR2 as SYGVNS. V lost 5 bases, J lost 0 bases, and 16 bases lay in between. The CDR3 is 17 amino acids. The CDR3 protein is CASSTLAEDSNTGELFF. DNA of the CDR3: TGTGCCAGCAGTACCCTGGCCGAAGATTCGAACACCGGGGAGCTGTTTTTT.

The V call is TRBV5-4, the J call TRBJ1-2; no clear D. The CDR3 totals 13 residues. Per germline, CDR1 SGHNT and CDR2 YYREEE (reference sequence). The V gene lost 4 bases and the J gene lost 2 bases, with 9 bases spanning the gap. CDR3 protein: CASSREVNYGYTF. The CDR3 DNA is TGTGCCAGCAGCCGGGAGGTAAACTATGGCTACACCTTC.

This clone appeared a single time. This chain links TRBV12-5 with TRBJ2-1; TRBD1 matches at 10 bases. V dropped 0 bases and J dropped 6; count of bases not matched to a gene: 8. Germline loops: CDR1 LGHNT, CDR2 FRNRAP. The CDR3 is made up of 17 amino acids. This CDR3 reads CASGLVHGDRGRNEQFF. CDR3 in DNA: TGTGCTAGTGGTTTGGTACATGGGGACAGGGGACGCAATGAGCAGTTCTTC.

V gene TRBV5-6 combines with J gene TRBJ1-2; tentatively, D is TRBD1 (6 bases). The CDR3 totals 13 residues. V was trimmed by 4 bases and J by 3 bases, leaving 10 bases between them. CDR1 and CDR2 (germline): SGHDT, YYEEEE. For the CDR3, the DNA is TGTGCCAGCAGCGGTCAGGGGCACTATGGCTACACCTTC. Its protein product is CASSGQGHYGYTF. Based on the CDR3 plus reference TRBV5-6 and TRBJ1-2, the full variable domain is DAGVTQSPTHLIKTRGQQVTLRCSPKSGHDTVSWYQQALGQGPQFIFQYYEEEERQRGNFPDRFSGHQFPNYSSELNVNALLLGDSALYLCASSGQGHYGYTFGSGTRLTVV.

The V and J genes are TRBV5-1 and TRBJ2-5; D is ambiguous. The germline CDR1 and CDR2 sequences are SGHRS and YFSETQ. Trimming shortened V by 0 bases and J by 9 bases, and 9 bases separated the two germline ends. This CDR3 is 12 amino acids long. The CDR3 DNA reads TGCGCCAGCAGCTTGGGCGGTATGGCCCAGTACTTC. Its translation is CASSLGGMAQYF. The entire variable domain, with the rest obtained from reference TRBV5-1 and TRBJ2-5, is as follows: KAGVTQTPRYLIKTRGQQVTLSCSPISGHRSVSWYQQTPGQGLQFLFEYFSETQRNKGNFPGRFSGRQFSNSRSEMNVSTLELGDSALYLCASSLGGMAQYFGPGTRLLVL.